The entry below gives a single T cell receptor beta chain sequence along with its context. The data were obtained in a study of blood T cell repertoires in COVID-19. Study in general: Italy, Spain and the United States were the sources of the convalescent and acute COVID-19 samples. T cells, B-cell-depleted T cells, or PBMCs supplied cDNA or gDNA.

The CDR3 is made up of 15 amino acids. V trimming: 1 base; J trimming: 3 bases; junction bases outside the gene matches: 5. CDR1 and CDR2 (germline): MGHRA, YSYEKL. Methods used by the authors: Reference gene primer amplification gave estimated nucleated cell counts. The data were produced by immunoSEQ multiplex PCR, yet TCRdb's version contains in-frame clones alone and is incomplete. D and trimming come from the DNA, and the V and J calls and clone size come from that table. Among 230,000 or so clones listed, roughly 87% were seen once. The material sequenced was peripheral blood. V is TRBV4-1 and J is TRBJ2-7; 8 bases are shared with TRBD1. The TCR was taken from a man aged 35 to 55 with active or convalescent COVID-19. DNA for the CDR3: TGCGCCAGCAGCCAAGTGACAGGGGCCCTCTACGAGCAGTACTTC. Protein product: CASSQVTGALYEQYF.